The rows below give T cell receptor beta chains drawn from one sample of a study of CD8+ T cells in alopecia areata. This table comes from immunoSEQ multiplex PCR, and its TCRdb copy is limited to in-frame clones, with some not included. The table records about 300,000 clones, roughly 64% of them present only once. Source: CD4+ T cells sorted from blood, taken at week 24, from a patient treated with tofacitinib. These receptors originate from a human donor with alopecia areata. Both conserved end residues are part of each CDR3. D genes are given only for firm matches. Size tells how often a clone was seen (once, few, many) or the class of an expanded clone, and some rows leave it out.

TRBJ2-5,15,-,-,TRBV5-1,TGCGCCTGGAAGGGAACCCCTGGAGTCGGGGAGACCCAGTACTTC,CAWKGTPGVGETQYF
TRBJ2-5,12,-,-,TRBV7-9,TGTGCCAGCACCATTCCCCCAGGGACCCAGTACTTC,CASTIPPGTQYF
TRBJ2-7,14,-,TRBD1,TRBV4-3,TGCGCCAGCAGCCAGGGACAGGGGCCAGGGGAGCAGTACTTC,CASSQGQGPGEQYF
TRBJ1-5,14,-,-,TRBV30,TGTGCCTGGAGTGTAGGGCCAGGGAAACAGCCCCAGCATTTT,CAWSVGPGKQPQHF
TRBJ2-3,15,few,-,TRBV30,TGTGCCTGGAGTGGCCTAGCGACCCTCAAAGATACGCAGTATTTT,CAWSGLATLKDTQYF
TRBJ1-1,12,-,TRBD1,TRBV7-9,TGTGCCAGCAGCATTGGACAGGGTGAAGCTTTCTTT,CASSIGQGEAFF
TRBJ2-7,13,-,TRBD2,TRBV5-1,TGCGCCAGCAGCTTGGAATACGGGAGGGAGCAGTACTTC,CASSLEYGREQYF
TRBJ1-1,12,few,TRBD1,TRBV29-1,TGCAGCGTGTGGGACAGGCACACTGAAGCTTTCTTT,CSVWDRHTEAFF
TRBJ2-7,14,few,-,TRBV5-1,TGCGCCAGCAGCTCGCAGGGGTCTTCCTACGAGCAGTACTTC,CASSSQGSSYEQYF
TRBJ2-7,15,-,-,TRBV29-1,TGCAGCGTCCTAAAGCTGGCGGGGGCTGCCTACGAGCAGTACTTC,CSVLKLAGAAYEQYF
TRBJ2-3,17,-,TRBD1,TRBV29-1,TGCAGCGTTTCTAAAGCCTCGACAGGGTCGGTGACTTATACGCAGTATTTT,CSVSKASTGSVTYTQYF
TRBJ1-2,11,-,-,TRBV7-3,TGTGCCAGCAGCTTATACTATGGCTACACCTTC,CASSLYYGYTF
TRBJ1-6,14,-,TRBD1,TRBV12-5,TGTGCTAGTGGTAACGGGACAGGGCATTCACCCCTCCACTTT,CASGNGTGHSPLHF
TRBJ2-7,14,-,TRBD1,TRBV29-1,TGCAGCGTTAGGGACAGGGTATCGTCCTACGAGCAGTACTTC,CSVRDRVSSYEQYF
TRBJ2-5,13,-,TRBD2,TRBV2,TGTGCCAGCAGGGGACTAGCACAAGAGACCCAGTACTTC,CASRGLAQETQYF
TRBJ1-2,14,few,TRBD1,TRBV10-3,TGTGCCATCAGTGCGGACAGGGCTAACTATGGCTACACCTTC,CAISADRANYGYTF
TRBJ1-2,15,-,-,TRBV15,TGTGCCACCAGCCCCCGAAGGGGATCTAACTATGGCTACACCTTC,CATSPRRGSNYGYTF
TRBJ1-2,13,-,TRBD1,TRBV29-1,TGCAGCGTTGAGGACAGGGGGTATTTTGGCTACACCTTC,CSVEDRGYFGYTF
TRBJ2-3,14,-,-,TRBV7-6,TGTGCCAGCAGCTTAGGGATAGCCGAAGATACGCAGTATTTT,CASSLGIAEDTQYF
TRBJ1-1,13,-,-,TRBV29-1,TGCAGTGGAGGGGGGGGCGAGAACACTGAAGCTTTCTTT,CSGGGGENTEAFF
TRBJ2-7,11,-,-,TRBV30,TGTGCCTGGAGTACTGGGTACGAGCAGTACTTC,CAWSTGYEQYF
TRBJ2-7,15,-,-,TRBV6-1,TGTGCCAGCAGTGAAATGTCAGGCAGTTCCTACGAGCAGTACTTC,CASSEMSGSSYEQYF
TRBJ2-5,13,-,TRBD2,TRBV29-1,TGCAGCGTTGAACAGGGAGGGATAGAGACCCAGTACTTC,CSVEQGGIETQYF
TRBJ2-7,13,-,-,TRBV5-6,TGTGCCAGCAGCACCCACGATCTTTACGAGCAGTACTTC,CASSTHDLYEQYF
TRBJ2-7,16,-,TRBD1,TRBV2,TGTGCCAGCAGCGTTCTCCCGGGACAGGGGGCTAAGGAGCAGTACTTC,CASSVLPGQGAKEQYF
TRBJ2-7,18,few,-,TRBV13,TGTGCCAGCAGCCAATTACTCCAGAGGGCCCGTAAGAATGCCGAGCAGTACTTC,CASSQLLQRARKNAEQYF
TRBJ1-1,16,few,TRBD1,TRBV12-5,TGTGCTAGTGGCCCGGGACAGGGGGCTCTGAACACTGAAGCTTTCTTT,CASGPGQGALNTEAFF
TRBJ2-2,16,-,TRBD2,TRBV5-1,TGCGCCAGCAGCCCGCGGACTAGCGGGGACACCGGGGAGCTGTTTTTT,CASSPRTSGDTGELFF
TRBJ1-2,12,-,-,TRBV5-1,TGCGCCAGCAGCCACGGGACGGATGGCTACACCTTC,CASSHGTDGYTF
TRBJ2-7,13,few,TRBD1,TRBV6-5,TGTGCCACGGGACAGGGGATTACCTACGAGCAGTACTTC,CATGQGITYEQYF
TRBJ1-1,12,few,-,TRBV30,TGTGCCTGGATGCCCCCGGGCGGTTCAGCTTTCTTT,CAWMPPGGSAFF
TRBJ2-1,14,-,-,TRBV15,TGTGCCACCAGCGGAGAACAGAGGAGGAATGAGCAGTTCTTC,CATSGEQRRNEQFF
TRBJ2-1,14,-,-,TRBV5-1,TGCGCCAGCAGCTTGAGGGGGGCCGTCTATGAGCAGTTCTTC,CASSLRGAVYEQFF
TRBJ1-6,17,-,-,TRBV4-2,TGTGCCAGCAGCCAAGATGGGGCCAGCTCCTATAATTCACCCCTCCACTTT,CASSQDGASSYNSPLHF
TRBJ2-1,15,-,-,TRBV7-2,TGTGCCAGCAGCCCGGGGACGCCAGCCTACAATGAGCAGTTCTTC,CASSPGTPAYNEQFF
TRBJ2-7,13,once,TRBD1,TRBV9,TGTGCCAGCAGCTTCCGTACAGGGGACGAGCAGTACTTC,CASSFRTGDEQYF
TRBJ2-3,14,-,TRBD1,TRBV6-5,TGTGCCAGCAGCAGGACAGGCCGCACAGATACGCAGTATTTT,CASSRTGRTDTQYF
TRBJ1-1,13,-,-,TRBV30,TGTGCCTGTTCCGGGACTCAGGACTATGAAGCTTTCTTT,CACSGTQDYEAFF
TRBJ1-3,15,-,TRBD1,TRBV29-1,TGCAGCGCCGGGGACAGGGGGCCGGCTGGAAACACCATATATTTT,CSAGDRGPAGNTIYF
TRBJ1-1,15,-,-,TRBV9,TGTGCCAGCAGCGTAAGCCGGGGCCCGAACACTGAAGCTTTCTTT,CASSVSRGPNTEAFF
TRBJ2-5,13,-,-,TRBV27,TGTGCCAGCCGGTCGGACAGCCAAGAGACCCAGTACTTC,CASRSDSQETQYF
TRBJ2-2,17,-,-,TRBV4-1,TGCGCCAGCAGCCAAGTCGCACGGACAGCGAACACCGGGGAGCTGTTTTTT,CASSQVARTANTGELFF
TRBJ1-2,14,-,TRBD1,TRBV19,TGTGCCAGTAGTTCGGACAGGGGTGGCTATGGCTACACCTTC,CASSSDRGGYGYTF
TRBJ2-5,13,-,TRBD2,TRBV10-3,TGTGCCATCACAGCGGGGCCTCAAGAGACCCAGTACTTC,CAITAGPQETQYF
TRBJ2-2,17,-,-,TRBV19,TGTGCCAGTAGTATCGCCCTCTCAGGGATGAACACCGGGGAGCTGTTTTTT,CASSIALSGMNTGELFF
TRBJ1-5,15,-,-,TRBV7-2,TGTGCCAGCAGCTTAGACCCACGGAGCAATCAGCCCCAGCATTTT,CASSLDPRSNQPQHF
TRBJ1-6,14,few,-,TRBV6-6,TGTGCCACTACTCCCCGCTACCATAATTCACCCCTCCACTTT,CATTPRYHNSPLHF
TRBJ1-2,13,-,-,TRBV5-6,TGTGCCAGCAGCTTGAAAGGGCCTGGAGGCTACACCTTC,CASSLKGPGGYTF
TRBJ2-5,15,-,-,TRBV5-1,TGCGCCAGCAGCTTGGGAACCAGGACCCGAGAGACCCAGTACTTC,CASSLGTRTRETQYF
TRBJ1-6,13,many,-,TRBV30,TGTGCCTGGAGTAGGGCAGAAGATTCACCCCTCCACTTT,CAWSRAEDSPLHF
TRBJ1-6,15,once,TRBD1,TRBV12-5,TGTGCTAGTCTACAGGGGGTTGCTTCGAATTCACCCCTCCACTTT,CASLQGVASNSPLHF
TRBJ2-1,17,-,TRBD1,TRBV18,TGTGCCAGCTCACCAGACCGGGACAGGGTTAACGTGGATGAGCAGTTCTTC,CASSPDRDRVNVDEQFF
TRBJ2-3,15,-,-,TRBV29-1,TGCAGCGCCCAGAAAGGGAATCCTAGCACAGATACGCAGTATTTT,CSAQKGNPSTDTQYF
TRBJ2-5,15,-,-,TRBV30,TGTGCCTGGAGTGCTAAAGGAGGTGGACAAGAGACCCAGTACTTC,CAWSAKGGGQETQYF
TRBJ1-2,14,-,-,TRBV5-6,TGTGCCAGCAGCTTGCTGGCAGCGCTCTATGGCTACACCTTC,CASSLLAALYGYTF
TRBJ1-1,10,-,-,TRBV28,TGTGCCAGCAGCGACCGGAAAGCTTTCTTT,CASSDRKAFF
TRBJ2-2,16,few,-,TRBV7-6,TGTGCCAGCAGCACCCGTGGGGGGTCGCACACCGGGGAGCTGTTTTTT,CASSTRGGSHTGELFF
TRBJ1-6,15,-,-,TRBV28,TGTGCCAGCAGTTTAGGGGGACTTCCTAATTCACCCCTCCACTTT,CASSLGGLPNSPLHF
TRBJ2-7,14,-,-,TRBV5-4,TGTACCAGCAGCTCGGGACCAACTCTAAGCGAGCAGTACTTC,CTSSSGPTLSEQYF
TRBJ2-3,15,-,TRBD2,TRBV9,TGTGCCAGCAGCGACAGCGGGACTAGCACAGATACGCAGTATTTT,CASSDSGTSTDTQYF